This entry concerns a single TCR beta chain. This entry is derived from a study of OX40 agonist ivuxolimab in advanced cancers. Whole-study context: Across the patients, intravenous ivuxolimab was delivered every 2 weeks at 0.01 to 10 mg/kg.

Only in-frame clones appear in the TCRdb table, and some are missing; sequencing was by immunoSEQ multiplex PCR. This repertoire shows 70,000 to 95,000 clones, about 89% found once; its top ten account for around 13%. Sample: CD4+ or CD8+ T cells sorted from blood, taken in a trial of the OX40 agonist ivuxolimab. This clonotype originated in an adult with an advanced solid tumor such as melanoma, head and neck, liver or kidney cancer.

CDR3 loop: CASSGLAGTDSYEQYF. CDR3 coding DNA: TGCGCCAGCAGCGGATTAGCCGGGACGGATTCCTACGAGCAGTACTTC. The chain couples TRBV10-1 to TRBJ2-7, with D perhaps TRBD1 or TRBD2 (5 bases each). Germline CDR1 WNHNN, CDR2 SYGVQD (reference sequence). The CDR3 is 16 residues long. V was shortened by 6 bases and J by 1 base, with 19 bases between the two germline ends.